This T cell receptor beta chain came from a study of T cells in Graves' hyperthyroidism and ophthalmopathy. Whole-study findings and limits: Blood held most thyroid clonotypes expanded above 0.001 frequency.

There were TCR beta CDR3 regions amplified from RNA transcripts. In the first-round RT-PCR of the TCR CDR3, the HTBI primer set was used. Via MiXCR, TCRdb re-called the multiplex PCR reads, giving one row per CDR3 protein. The sample includes 600,000 to 700,000 distinct CDR3 sequences, roughly 15% seen only once; the top ten take 4.3%. Ophthalmopathy cases scored 3 or more on the Clinical Activity Score and 4 or more on NOSPECS grade, with duration below 3 months. Criteria for exclusion of patients were uncontrolled infection, other autoimmune disease, pregnancy or lactation. The table lists this clonotype with many counts. The target antigen is unknown. Sample: blood. This TCR came from a woman between 40 and 55 years old with Graves' ophthalmopathy.

CDR3 sequence reads: CSVEGQTYEQYF. The CDR3 DNA sequence: TGCAGCGTTGAAGGACAGACCTACGAGCAGTACTTC. The chain has TRBV29-1 and TRBJ2-7; possible D gene TRBD1, 5 bases. There are 12 residues in the CDR3. Trimming removed 1 base from V and 2 bases from J, with 6 bases in between. Germline loops: CDR1 SQVTM, CDR2 ANQGSEA.